The text below deals with one T cell receptor beta chain. The specificity of this receptor is unknown. Base qualities are not provided; no much larger clone lies one nucleotide away. These data originate in a study of cytomegalovirus exposure and HLA in healthy donors (dated by TCRdb to about 2017). Study-wide context: An earlier analysis of roughly 500 of the donors reported more than 250 Gb of sequence data and some 100 million unique TCR beta sequences from 150 million to 200 million T cells. Using immunosequencing, the study profiled T cell repertoires from around 680 subjects and related those repertoires to cytomegalovirus serostatus. To study patterns of TCR occurrence, a later analysis re-analyzed previously published TCR beta repertoires from just over 650 donors and added high-resolution HLA genotyping. HLA typing included class I and class II loci at four-digit resolution. To predict cytomegalovirus infection status, the study brought together high-throughput TCR immunosequencing, statistical association of individual TCRs with disease status, and machine learning. Rather than drawing on any new phenotypic data, the later analysis identified candidate immune exposures from TCR beta sequences and the way those sequences occurred across donors. Along with the roughly 670-subject first cohort, a separate validation cohort of 120 different subjects was used. Among the roughly 380 genotyped donors, approximately 77% belonged to the genetic ancestry cluster associated with self-reported Caucasian donors. An early release covering 550 to 650 HLA-typed donors comprised around 300 gigabases of sequencing data and about 90 million unique TCR sequences. Typing coverage differed by locus: A, B, C, DRB1 and DQB1 were typed in roughly 620-630 donors, DQA1 in 500 to 550, DPA1 in over 600, and DPB1 in just under 490. Alongside the repertoire data, information on donor age, sex, ethnicity and CMV serostatus was compiled. Genome-wide SNP genotypes for about 60% of the 666 donors were used in a later genetic analysis, which treated that subset as a discovery cohort. A few DR-DQ haplotypes were treated as single units for association and clustering because of strong linkage in the cohort. All discovery cohort repertoires had been generated using a single sequencing platform. An earlier analysis of some 600 of the donors applied high-throughput TCR beta sequencing to assess whether each TCR beta V gene segment acted as functional or pseudogenic. The aim of the study was to test whether cataloging public T cell receptors could identify signatures of past pathogen exposure. Across some 400 genotyped donors of the cohort, an average of 235,054 unique TCR beta nucleotide sequences per donor were sequenced, and roughly a sixth of those sequences were non-productive.

Receptor libraries were prepared by the immunoSEQ multiplex PCR assay. The multiplex PCR relied on a mix of 60 forward primers for TCR Vbeta segments and 13 reverse primers for TCR Jbeta segments. A multiplex PCR assay on genomic DNA amplified the CDR3 region of rearranged TCR beta genes. The amplified TCR beta libraries were sequenced on the Illumina HiSeq System as 87-base-pair reads. The original pipeline was this. In a later analysis, 80 million or so unique TCR beta chains were counted across the approximately 640 repertoires, and about 9.9 million of these chains were shared by at least two donors. Raw reads were error-corrected and collapsed into unique sequences by a nearest-neighbor algorithm in which closely related sequences were merged to remove PCR and sequencing errors. Alignment of CDR3 sequences to IMGT reference sequences was used to assign V, D and J gene segments. Each retained sequence needed at least a six-nucleotide match to both a V gene segment and a J gene segment. A rearrangement was called productive if the CDR3 had no stop codons and remained in frame with V and J, and every other rearrangement was called non-productive. CDR3 was defined by IMGT convention, running from the second conserved V-encoded cysteine to the conserved J-encoded phenylalanine. In an earlier analysis of 587 of the donors, sequences lacking an unambiguous match to a single V gene segment were excluded. An earlier analysis of a few hundred of the donors classified V segments as functional when productive rearrangements were above 56.7% and as segregating when the standard deviation between donors was above 5%. A statistical classification framework was developed to diagnose cytomegalovirus status using the catalog of TCR beta chain sequences. A later analysis assigned V and J genes by comparing TCR nucleotide sequences with IMGT/GENE-DB human TR gene sequences. A later analysis assigned CDR3 sequences and most-parsimonious VDJ recombination scenarios with the TCRdist pipeline. A later analysis defined each TCR beta chain by its CDR3 amino acid sequence plus V-gene family, and excluded reads lacking a unique V-gene family. As a way to deal with suspected cross-contamination and a sequencing artifact, a later analysis dropped 640 or so nucleotide sequences that were highly shared and had low generation probability. In a later analysis, a clonal expansion index for each public chain was calculated from normalized within-repertoire ranks of inferred template counts. In a later analysis, generation probabilities were computed using a VDJ recombination model fitted to out-of-frame rearrangements, and the results were checked against IGoR. Hypergeometric tests were used in a later analysis to score TCR-TCR, TCR-HLA and TCR-CMV co-occurrence, with a repertoire-size bias correction applied to the TCR pairs. In a later analysis, false discovery rates were estimated by permuting HLA or CMV assignments 20 times. In a later analysis, co-occurring TCRs were grouped with DBSCAN, and TCRdist sequence similarity was added when clustering was performed within HLA-allele-positive subsets. Repertoires with fewer than 30,000 or more than 120,000 public chains, plus five repertoires with anomalous nucleotide sharing, were excluded from co-occurrence clustering. TCRdb took over this immuneACCESS table, retaining in-frame rearrangements with V and J assigned. Such tables are incomplete; in checked studies, under half of the missing clones stem from an unresolved V gene, and the remainder is unexplained. That table is the source of V, J and clone size, and D and trimming were worked out from the DNA. This sample has 100,000 to 150,000 clones in its table, and more than 75% of those were observed once. Clones ranked in the top ten supply approximately 13% of the sample.

Here V drops 4 bases and J drops 4 bases, and the junction holds 10 bases not matched to any gene. Per the germline V gene (reference sequence), SGHKS is the CDR1 and YYEKEE is the CDR2. Measured from the cysteine to the phenylalanine, the CDR3 is 15 residues long. The sequence is cut down to CDR3 DNA, 45 bases in frame from base 1. In total, around 600 healthy bone marrow donors made up the cohort. All cohort members were sampled while nominally healthy, although unrecorded immune exposures were likely present. The donor was CMV seropositive and belonged to the group of 250 to 350 seropositive cohort members. A peripheral blood sample was provided by each donor, and peripheral blood mononuclear cells were used for TCR beta sequencing. The Qiagen DNeasy Blood Extraction Kit was used to extract genomic DNA from the blood cell samples. Findings and caveats that apply to the study as a whole: Correlated functional status among segregating V segments might reflect linkage disequilibrium, but an unknown experimental factor could not be ruled out. Because some donors lacked HLA typing at each locus, the association tests relied only on the typed subset. Some IMGT-functional V segments, including TRBV6-2 and TRBV6-3, could not be told apart with the 87-base-pair reads, so those segments were excluded. Cytomegalovirus status was reported to be diagnosed by the classifier with high specificity and sensitivity in both the original and validation cohorts. Three of the identified cytomegalovirus-associated TCR beta chains were confirmed in vitro to be specific for cytomegalovirus antigens. In a later analysis, HLA-associated TCR beta chains showed more clonal expansion and lower generation probabilities than non-associated chains that were equally common. A later analysis associated about 17,000 TCR beta sequences with specific HLA alleles at a false discovery rate of 0.05. Because counts were too low, 15 to 20 rarely observed V segments, including chromosome 9 orphons, were left out of the earlier analysis of roughly 600 of the donors. In the study, approximately 160 TCR beta chains were listed as associated with cytomegalovirus. Presence/absence analyses assumed roughly uniform sequencing depth across donors, an assumption that may not hold. A later analysis found that most CMV-associated TCR beta chains appeared HLA-restricted, with HLA associations seemingly driven largely by CMV exposure. According to a later analysis, TCR association rates differed among HLA loci, with DRB1 alleles showing the most associated TCRs and HLA-C alleles showing the fewest. In a later genetic analysis, fewer N-insertions in productive TCRs were reported among donors in an Asian-associated ancestry cluster than the 666-donor mean. The authors suggested that the approach could potentially be extended to other disease states and immunological phenotypes. This cohort had only TCR beta chains sequenced, and the lack of alpha or paired-chain data limited which features could be detected. In an earlier analysis of about 600 of the donors, most TCR beta V segments appeared in productive rearrangements about 87% or about 30% of the time, broadly matching IMGT annotations. Strong co-occurrence of HLA alleles, especially DR and DQ, made assigning TCR associations to individual alleles difficult. Across donors, most TCR sequences were observed very rarely, whereas some public TCRs were present in many individuals. A later genetic analysis associated a missense DCLRE1C variant with V-gene and J-gene trimming of TCR beta chains, and an independent cohort replicated the association. Several of the top co-occurrence clusters appeared to be linked to parvovirus B19, influenza, CMV and Epstein-Barr virus, according to a later analysis. For the cohort, immune exposure information was limited to CMV serostatus. A group of highly shared sequence variants was considered likely to be a technical artifact of the sequencing pipeline. A further reported finding was that TCR beta sequences accurately predicted the HLA-A and HLA-B alleles for most subjects in the first cohort.

The chain was built from TRBV5-5 and TRBJ1-1, and 7 bases in between align with TRBD1. The sequence came from an older woman in good health and CMV-seropositive. The sequencing sample was made of PBMCs. The DNA sequence follows: TGTGCCAGCAGCCCACCGACAGGGATCGTCACTGAAGCTTTCTTT. It is translated as CASSPPTGIVTEAFF.